This is a list of T cell receptor beta chains from one sample in a study of human T cells and chemical hapten exposure. TCRdb reanalysed the RACE reads using MiXCR and keeps one entry per CDR3 protein. The top ten clones hold 8% to 9% of a sample with about 340,000 distinct CDR3 sequences, roughly 6.9% of them seen once. Sample: whole blood, taken in connection with sensitization to the hapten diphenylcyclopropenone (DPC). Receptors originate from a woman between 18 and 29 years old with alopecia areata. Some clones in this sample may be carry-over from other donors' samples. CDR3s include the opening cysteine and the closing phenylalanine or tryptophan. The D gene is left open where the match is weak. For some rows the clone size is stated as once, few or many, or as a class when expanded; others skip it.

V: TRBV29-1; size: few; D: TRBD2; J: TRBJ2-1; DNA: TGCAGCGTTGGATCTAGCGGGGACTACAATGAGCAGTTCTTC; CDR3: CSVGSSGDYNEQFF
V: TRBV28; size: -; D: -; J: TRBJ1-5; DNA: TGTGCCAGCAGTTCACGTCGAGAGGGGAATCAGCCCCAGCATTTT; CDR3: CASSSRREGNQPQHF
V: TRBV20-1; size: -; D: TRBD1; J: TRBJ2-7; DNA: TGCAGTGCTAGGGGGGACAGGGACTACGAGCAGTACTTC; CDR3: CSARGDRDYEQYF
V: TRBV12-3/TRBV12-4; size: many; D: TRBD1; J: TRBJ2-2; DNA: TGTGCCAGTAACAGGGGACCTAACACCGGGGAGCTGTTTTTT; CDR3: CASNRGPNTGELFF
V: TRBV25-1; size: few; D: TRBD2; J: TRBJ2-1; DNA: TGTGCCAGCAGTCCTCTAGCGGGGGGGCTCTACAATGAGCAGTTCTTC; CDR3: CASSPLAGGLYNEQFF
V: TRBV6-2/TRBV6-3; size: few; D: -; J: TRBJ1-1; DNA: TGTGCCAGCAGTTACTCGGCAGACATGAACACTGAAGCTTTCTTT; CDR3: CASSYSADMNTEAFF
V: TRBV29-1; size: -; D: -; J: TRBJ1-2; DNA: TGCAGCGTTGAGAGGGGGACCAGGAATGGCTACACCTTC; CDR3: CSVERGTRNGYTF
V: TRBV4-1; size: few; D: -; J: TRBJ1-5; DNA: TGCGCCAGCAGCCAAGTCTTTTTAGTGCGTAGCAATCAGCCCCAGCATTTT; CDR3: CASSQVFLVRSNQPQHF
V: TRBV29-1; size: -; D: -; J: TRBJ1-4; DNA: TGCAGCGTCGGCCCGGGCCGAAATGAAAAACTGTTTTTT; CDR3: CSVGPGRNEKLFF
V: TRBV20-1; size: many; D: -; J: TRBJ1-2; DNA: TGCAGTGCTAGAGAGGGGACCCGATTGGACTATGGCTACACCTTC; CDR3: CSAREGTRLDYGYTF
V: TRBV29-1; size: -; D: TRBD1; J: TRBJ1-2; DNA: TGCAGCGTGAATACTTATCCGGGACAGGGAAAGGCCTATGGCTACACCTTC; CDR3: CSVNTYPGQGKAYGYTF
V: TRBV2; size: many; D: TRBD1; J: TRBJ1-5; DNA: TGTGCCAGCAGGGATAACCCCGGACAGGGATGGAATCAGCCCCAGCATTTT; CDR3: CASRDNPGQGWNQPQHF
V: TRBV20-1; size: many; D: TRBD2; J: TRBJ2-3; DNA: TGCAGTGCTAGATATAGACGGACTAGCGGGGCAGATACGCAGTATTTT; CDR3: CSARYRRTSGADTQYF
V: TRBV7-8; size: -; D: -; J: TRBJ2-7; DNA: TGTGCCAGCAGCTTAGCGCCATCCGATGCCTACGAGCAGTACTTC; CDR3: CASSLAPSDAYEQYF
V: TRBV27; size: many; D: -; J: TRBJ2-1; DNA: TGTGCCAGCAGTCGGCTAGCATCCTACAATGAGCAGTTCTTC; CDR3: CASSRLASYNEQFF
V: TRBV7-2; size: -; D: -; J: TRBJ2-5; DNA: TGTGCCAGCAGCTTAGATGGTCCGTCGGTCCAAGAGACCCAGTACTTC; CDR3: CASSLDGPSVQETQYF
V: TRBV27; size: few; D: -; J: TRBJ2-5; DNA: TGTGCCAGCAGTTTCAATGTTCAAAGAGGGCTGACTGGGCCAGCCCAAGAGACCCAGTACTTC; CDR3: CASSFNVQRGLTGPAQETQYF
V: TRBV7-8; size: few; D: -; J: TRBJ2-3; DNA: TGTGCCAGCAGCTGGGAAAGGAGGGTCACAGATACGCAGTATTTT; CDR3: CASSWERRVTDTQYF
V: TRBV4-2; size: few; D: -; J: TRBJ2-3; DNA: TGTGCCAGCAGCCAGGAGGGGGTGAGCACAGATACGCAGTATTTT; CDR3: CASSQEGVSTDTQYF